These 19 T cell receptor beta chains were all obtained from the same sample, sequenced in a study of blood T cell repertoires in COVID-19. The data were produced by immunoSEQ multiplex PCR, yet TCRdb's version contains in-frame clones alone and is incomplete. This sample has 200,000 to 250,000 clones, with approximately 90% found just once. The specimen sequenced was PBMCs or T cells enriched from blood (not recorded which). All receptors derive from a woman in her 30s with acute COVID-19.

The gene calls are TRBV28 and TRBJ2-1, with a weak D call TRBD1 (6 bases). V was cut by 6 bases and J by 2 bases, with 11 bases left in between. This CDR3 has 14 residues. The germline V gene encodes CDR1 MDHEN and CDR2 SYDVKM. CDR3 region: CASRGAGTYNEQFF. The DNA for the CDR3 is TGTGCCAGCAGGGGGGCAGGAACCTACAATGAGCAGTTCTTC. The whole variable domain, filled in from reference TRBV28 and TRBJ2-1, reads DVKVTQSSRYLVKRTGEKVFLECVQDMDHENMFWYRQDPGLGLRLIYFSYDVKMKEKGDIPEGYSVSREKKERFSLILESASTNQTSMYLCASRGAGTYNEQFFGPGTRLTVL.

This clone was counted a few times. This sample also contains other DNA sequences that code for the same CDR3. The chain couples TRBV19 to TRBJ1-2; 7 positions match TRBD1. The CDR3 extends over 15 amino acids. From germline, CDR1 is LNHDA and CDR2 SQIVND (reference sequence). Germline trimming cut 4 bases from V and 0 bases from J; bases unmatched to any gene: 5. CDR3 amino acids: CASSTRQGANYGYTF. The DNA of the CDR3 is TGTGCCAGTAGTACTAGACAGGGAGCTAACTATGGCTACACCTTC.

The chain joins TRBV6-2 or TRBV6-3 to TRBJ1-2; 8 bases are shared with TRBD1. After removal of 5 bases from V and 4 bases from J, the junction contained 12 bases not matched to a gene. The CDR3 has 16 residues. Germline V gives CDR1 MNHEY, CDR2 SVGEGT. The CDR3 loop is CASSKRTGSIGYGYTF. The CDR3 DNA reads TGTGCCAGCAGTAAACGGACAGGGAGCATTGGCTATGGCTACACCTTC.

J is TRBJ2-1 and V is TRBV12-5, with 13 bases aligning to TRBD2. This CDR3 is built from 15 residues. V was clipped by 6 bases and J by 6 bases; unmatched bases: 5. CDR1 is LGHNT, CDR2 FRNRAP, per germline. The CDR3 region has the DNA TGTGCTAGTGGCCTAGGACTAGCGGGAGTCAATGAGCAGTTCTTC. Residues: CASGLGLAGVNEQFF. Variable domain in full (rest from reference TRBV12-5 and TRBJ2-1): DARVTQTPRHKVTEMGQEVTMRCQPILGHNTVFWYRQTMMQGLELLAYFRNRAPLDDSGMPKDRFSAEMPDATLATLKIQPSEPRDSAVYFCASGLGLAGVNEQFFGPGTRLTVL.

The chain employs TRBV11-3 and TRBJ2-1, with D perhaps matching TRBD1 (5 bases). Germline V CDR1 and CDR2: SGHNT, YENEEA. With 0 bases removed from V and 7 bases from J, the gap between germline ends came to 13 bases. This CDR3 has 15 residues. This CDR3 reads CASSLEDTSRNEQFF. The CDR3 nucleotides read TGTGCCAGCAGCTTAGAGGACACCTCCAGGAATGAGCAGTTCTTC.

CDR3 nucleotide sequence: TGTGCCAGCAGTTCCACGGCCAAAGGGGGATACGGCTACACCTTC. This codes for CASSSTAKGGYGYTF. The V gene is TRBV27, the J gene TRBJ1-2; tentatively, D is TRBD1 (6 bases). This CDR3 comprises 15 residues. Germline values: CDR1 MNHEY, CDR2 SMNVEV (reference sequence). The V end was cut by 4 bases, the J end by 8 bases, with 20 bases between.

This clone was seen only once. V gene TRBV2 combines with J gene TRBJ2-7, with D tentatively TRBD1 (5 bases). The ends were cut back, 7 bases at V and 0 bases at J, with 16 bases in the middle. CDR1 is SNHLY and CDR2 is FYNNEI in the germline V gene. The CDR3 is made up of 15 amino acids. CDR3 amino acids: CASTREYSRSYEQYF. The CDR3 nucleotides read TGTGCCAGCACCAGGGAATACTCGCGCTCCTACGAGCAGTACTTC.

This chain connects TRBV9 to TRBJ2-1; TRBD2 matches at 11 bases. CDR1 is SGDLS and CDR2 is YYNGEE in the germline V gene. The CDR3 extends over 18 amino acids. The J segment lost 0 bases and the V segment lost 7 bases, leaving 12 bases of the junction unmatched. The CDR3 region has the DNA TGTGCCAGCGGGCCTAGCGGGAGGATACTCAGCTCCTACAATGAGCAGTTCTTC. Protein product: CASGPSGRILSSYNEQFF. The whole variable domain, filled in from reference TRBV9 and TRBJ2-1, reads DSGVTQTPKHLITATGQRVTLRCSPRSGDLSVYWYQQSLDQGLQFLIQYYNGEERAKGNILERFSAQQFPDLHSELNLSSLELGDSALYFCASGPSGRILSSYNEQFFGPGTRLTVL.

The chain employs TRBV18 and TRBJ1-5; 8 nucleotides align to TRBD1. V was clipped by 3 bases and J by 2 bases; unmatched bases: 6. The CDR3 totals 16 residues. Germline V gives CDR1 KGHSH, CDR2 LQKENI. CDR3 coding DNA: TGTGCCAGCTCACCGCCAGGGGGCTTTCGCAATCAGCCCCAGCATTTT. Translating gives CASSPPGGFRNQPQHF.

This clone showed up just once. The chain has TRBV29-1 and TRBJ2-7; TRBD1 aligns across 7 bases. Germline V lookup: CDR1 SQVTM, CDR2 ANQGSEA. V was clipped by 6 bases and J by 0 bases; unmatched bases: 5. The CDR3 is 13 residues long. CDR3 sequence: CSVPGQSSYEQYF. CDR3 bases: TGCAGCGTACCGGGACAGAGCTCCTACGAGCAGTACTTC.

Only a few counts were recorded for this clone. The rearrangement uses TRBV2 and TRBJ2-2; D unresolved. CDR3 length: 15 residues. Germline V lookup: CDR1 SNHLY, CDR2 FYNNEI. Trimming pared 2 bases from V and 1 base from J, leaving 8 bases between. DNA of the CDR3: TGTGCCAGCAGTGAATTTCCCGGGAACACCGGGGAGCTGTTTTTT. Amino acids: CASSEFPGNTGELFF. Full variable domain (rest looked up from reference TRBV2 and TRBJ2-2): EPEVTQTPSHQVTQMGQEVILRCVPISNHLYFYWYRQILGQKVEFLVSFYNNEISEKSEIFDDQFSVERPDGSNFTLKIRSTKLEDSAMYFCASSEFPGNTGELFFGEGSRLTVL.

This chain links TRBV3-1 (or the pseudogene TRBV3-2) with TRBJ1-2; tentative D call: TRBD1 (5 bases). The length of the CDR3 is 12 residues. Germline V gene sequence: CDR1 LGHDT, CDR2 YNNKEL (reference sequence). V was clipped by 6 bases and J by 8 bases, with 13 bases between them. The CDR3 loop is CASRREGSGYTF. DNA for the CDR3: TGTGCCAGCAGGCGGGAGGGGTCAGGCTACACCTTC.

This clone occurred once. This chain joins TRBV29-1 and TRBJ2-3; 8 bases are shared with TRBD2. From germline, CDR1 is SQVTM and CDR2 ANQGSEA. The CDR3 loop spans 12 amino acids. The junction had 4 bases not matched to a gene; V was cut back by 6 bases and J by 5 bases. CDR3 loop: CSVGLALDTQYF. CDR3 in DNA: TGCAGCGTCGGACTAGCCTTAGATACGCAGTATTTT.

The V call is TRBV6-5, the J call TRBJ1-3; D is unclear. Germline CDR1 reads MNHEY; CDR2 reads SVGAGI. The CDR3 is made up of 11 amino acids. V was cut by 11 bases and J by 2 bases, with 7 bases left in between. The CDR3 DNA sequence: TGTGCCTCGAGTGCTGGAAACACCATATATTTT. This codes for CASSAGNTIYF.

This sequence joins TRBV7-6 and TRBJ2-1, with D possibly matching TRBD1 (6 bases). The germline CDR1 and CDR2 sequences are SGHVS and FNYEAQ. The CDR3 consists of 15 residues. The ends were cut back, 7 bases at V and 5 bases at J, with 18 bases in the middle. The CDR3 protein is CASTQRQGPNNEQFF. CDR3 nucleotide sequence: TGTGCCAGCACCCAAAGGCAGGGGCCGAACAATGAGCAGTTCTTC.

This CDR3 is CASSQDQSAGHDQPQHF. CDR3 sequence (DNA): TGTGCCAGCAGCCAAGATCAGTCCGCGGGGCACGATCAGCCCCAGCATTTT. The chain links TRBV4-2 to TRBJ1-5, with D tentatively TRBD1 (5 bases). The length of the CDR3 is 17 residues. CDR1 and CDR2 from the germline V gene are LGHNA and YNFKEQ. V was cut by 0 bases and J by 5 bases, with 17 bases left in between.

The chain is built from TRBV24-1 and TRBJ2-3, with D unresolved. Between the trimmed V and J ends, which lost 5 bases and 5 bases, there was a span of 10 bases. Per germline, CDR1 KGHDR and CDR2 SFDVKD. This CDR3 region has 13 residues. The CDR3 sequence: CATSVPGVDTQYF. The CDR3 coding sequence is TGTGCCACCAGTGTCCCGGGTGTAGATACGCAGTATTTT.

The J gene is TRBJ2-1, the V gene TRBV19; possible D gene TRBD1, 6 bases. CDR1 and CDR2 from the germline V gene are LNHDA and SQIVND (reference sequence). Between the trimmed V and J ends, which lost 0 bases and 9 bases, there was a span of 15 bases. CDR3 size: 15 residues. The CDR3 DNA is TGTGCCAGTAGTATAGATAAGTCAGGGGCGGGTGAGCAGTTCTTC. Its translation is CASSIDKSGAGEQFF. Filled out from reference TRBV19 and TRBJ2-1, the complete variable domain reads DGGITQSPKYLFRKEGQNVTLSCEQNLNHDAMYWYRQDPGQGLRLIYYSQIVNDFQKGDIAEGYSVSREKKESFPLTVTSAQKNPTAFYLCASSIDKSGAGEQFFGPGTRLTVL.

The CDR3 sequence is CASSEPTGGRYNSPLHF. CDR3 in DNA: TGTGCCAGCAGTGAACCTACAGGGGGCAGGTATAATTCACCCCTCCACTTT. This sequence joins TRBV6-1 and TRBJ1-6; 9 bases align to TRBD1. Germline V gives CDR1 MNHNS, CDR2 SASEGT. The CDR3 is 17 residues long. The V gene end was trimmed by 2 bases and the J gene end by 4 bases; junction bases not matched to a gene: 6.